A selection of T cell receptor beta chains follows, all from one sample in a study of shared clonotypes between healthy human individuals. Assay: immunoSEQ multiplex PCR; the TCRdb copy retains only in-frame clones and omits some. This table has 2,500,000 or so clones, under 95% appearing once. Sequenced sample: naive CD4+ T cells from PBMCs. Every receptor here comes from a young man in good health. Some clones in this sample may be carry-over from other donors' samples. CDR3s include the opening cysteine and the closing phenylalanine or tryptophan.

>TRBV5-1|15|TRBJ1-1
CASSSGTGMNTEAFF
>TRBV4-1|14|TRBJ2-7
CASSQYRGPYEQYF
>TRBV7-9|16|TRBJ2-1
CASSPGSRERRNEQFF
>TRBV5-1|15|TRBJ2-3
CASSFGLAGLDTQYF
>TRBV4-3|14|TRBJ1-4
CASSLETGIQKLFF
>TRBV6-5|14|TRBJ1-3
CASSPGSARNTIYF
>TRBV9|15|TRBJ2-7
CASSVGGQVLYEQYF
>TRBV7-9|14|TRBJ2-7
CASSLLPGVYEQYF
>TRBV14|17|TRBJ2-1
CASSQDRRTSSYNEQFF
>TRBV4-1|13|.
CASSGGSSYEQYF
>TRBV27|15|TRBJ2-1
CASSLGLPTYNEQFF
>TRBV7-3|15|TRBJ2-1
CASSLNSGTHNEQFF
>TRBV7-2|14|TRBJ2-7
CASSPPGRGSEQYF
>TRBV4-3|16|TRBJ2-1
CASSQAPTSGGEEQFF
>TRBV27|13|TRBJ1-2
CASSLSYGAGYTF
>TRBV11-1|16|TRBJ2-3
CASSLSSGRAGDTQYF
>TRBV10-2|15|TRBJ2-7
CASRLPAGSSYEQYF
>TRBV6-1|14|TRBJ2-7
CASGDRGYGYEQYF
>TRBV6-5|12|TRBJ1-1
CASNGQYTEAFF
>TRBV10-3|14|TRBJ2-3
CAISELAATDTQYF
>TRBV28|16|TRBJ2-3
CASSSGLAGAVDTQYF
>TRBV18|17|TRBJ2-1
CASSLMAGGSSYNEQFF
>TRBV29-1|12|TRBJ2-7
CSVALGSYEQYF
>TRBV7-9|16|TRBJ2-1
CASSSGPGGSTNEQFF
>TRBV5-4|15|TRBJ1-4
CASSSPTGGNEKLFF
>TRBV7-3|18|TRBJ2-6
CASSPTPQVLSGANVLTF
>TRBV27|13|TRBJ1-5
CASSRTGNQPQHF
>TRBV29-1|12|TRBJ1-2
CSVGRFSDGYTF
>TRBV28|15|TRBJ2-7
CASSFSRGPTYEQYF
>TRBV7-3|13|TRBJ1-2
CASSPSRDARYTF
>TRBV11-2|13|TRBJ2-1
CASSLDLSDEQFF
>TRBV14|16|TRBJ2-1
CASSQLDGKGYNEQFF
>TRBV27|16|TRBJ2-1
CASSLLAGAVYNEQFF
>TRBV1|17|TRBJ1-5
CTSSQFTGTVSNQPQHF
>TRBV14|13|TRBJ1-1
CASSQTGSLRAFF
>TRBV20-1|11|.
CGHIWANEQYF
>TRBV5-1|15|.
CASQTGGSLSYEQYF
>TRBV2|14|TRBJ2-4
CASKASGRANIQYF
>TRBV28|15|TRBJ2-7
CASSLAGTGGHEQYF
>TRBV5-4|15|TRBJ2-1
CASSLLNRRDNEQFF
>TRBV7-2|16|TRBJ2-1
CASSLYYGTTYNEQFF
>TRBV19|19|TRBJ2-6
CASSIGTGFTFSGANVLTF
>TRBV6-6|14|TRBJ2-7
CASSYKGGYYEQYF
>TRBV28|10|TRBJ2-3
CASRADTQYF
>TRBV5-6|15|TRBJ2-7
CASSLKGRGTDEQYF
>TRBV28|15|TRBJ1-1
CASSLDPIPNTEAFF
>TRBV9|14|TRBJ2-2
CASSTQTGAGELFF
>TRBV5-1|11|TRBJ1-2
CASSLSRGYTF
>TRBV27|16|TRBJ2-3
CASSLNPGYSTDTQYF
>TRBV9|15|TRBJ1-4
CASSNYRGPGEKLFF
>TRBV7-3|16|TRBJ2-2
CASSFAAGQGTGELFF
>TRBV5-4|13|TRBJ2-7
CASSLVQSYEQYF
>TRBV30|14|TRBJ1-2
CAWRPTGVNYGYTF
>TRBV5-1|14|TRBJ2-1
CASSLGGVPGAQFF
>TRBV28|13|TRBJ1-2
CASRIQGAGGYTF
>TRBV5-4|15|TRBJ2-1
CASRVSGSKVNEQFF
>TRBV5-4|14|TRBJ2-3
CASSSGTSTDTQYF
>TRBV6-1|16|TRBJ1-5
CASSGYGAGGNQPQHF
>TRBV9|16|TRBJ2-3
CASSVAGTSGRDTQYF